This entry is about one T cell receptor beta chain. Combining a sample-barcoded 5' primer with a J-beta primer mix, a second PCR ran for roughly 6 to 12 cycles. TCRdb reprocessed the 5' RACE reads with MiXCR, giving one entry per CDR3 protein. The sample lists about 970,000 distinct CDR3 sequences, roughly half occurring once. The data were taken from a study of blood T cells in healthy people across ages. Investigators took approximately 9.4 milliliters of peripheral blood from every donor. Every sample had a minimum of 6.5 million PBMCs isolated. Trimming removed 8 bases from V and 7 bases from J, with 16 bases in between. The CDR3 is 13 amino acids. In germline, CDR1 is MNHEY, CDR2 SVGAGI.

The sequenced material came from blood. The genes are TRBV6-5 and TRBJ2-3; no firm D call. The clonotype comes from a woman aged 55-69 years in good health. The CDR3 sequence is CASGITGQNTQYF. The CDR3 DNA reads as TGTGCCAGCGGTATCACTGGGCAAAATACGCAGTATTTT.